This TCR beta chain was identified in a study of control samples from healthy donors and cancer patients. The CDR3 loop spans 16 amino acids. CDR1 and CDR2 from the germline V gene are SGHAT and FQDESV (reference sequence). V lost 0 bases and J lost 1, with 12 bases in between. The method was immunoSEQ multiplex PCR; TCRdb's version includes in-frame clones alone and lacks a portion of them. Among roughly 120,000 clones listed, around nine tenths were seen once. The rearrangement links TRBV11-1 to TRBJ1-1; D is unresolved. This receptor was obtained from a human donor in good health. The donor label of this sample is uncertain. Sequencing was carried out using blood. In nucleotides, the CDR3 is TGTGCCAGCAGCTTAGCGCTTATAGGAGCGAACACTGAAGCTTTCTTT. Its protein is CASSLALIGANTEAFF.